This passage covers 18 T cell receptor beta chains from one sample sequenced in a study of tumor-infiltrating lymphocytes in localized non-small cell lung cancer (dated by TCRdb to the early 2020s). Receptor amplification or capture employed the immunoSEQ multiplex PCR assay. The source is immuneACCESS, and TCRdb retained only in-frame sequences with V and J called. Part of the clones is not carried over; for the studies checked, unresolved V genes explain less than half of this, and the remainder is unexplained. In this sample the table shows around 25,000 clones, roughly 70% of which occur a single time. The top ten constitute about 14% of the sample. The sequenced sample was lung tumor tissue. The source of these receptors is a human donor with non-small cell lung cancer.

V and J are TRBV6-5 and TRBJ2-7, with 8 bases matching TRBD1. The ends lost 4 bases at V and 10 bases at J; junction bases unmatched: 9. The CDR3 spans 13 residues. CDR1 is MNHEY and CDR2 is SVGAGI in the germline V gene. CDR3 coding DNA: TGTGCCAGCAGTTCCGGACAGGGTACGGGCCAGTACTTC. It specifies CASSSGQGTGQYF.

This clone has only one observation. CDR3 nucleotides: TGTGCCAGCCGGACAAAACCGAACACCGGGGAGCTGTTTTTT. As protein: CASRTKPNTGELFF. The chain joins TRBV19 to TRBJ2-2; perhaps TRBD1 as D (5 bases). Germline lookup yields CDR1 LNHDA and CDR2 SQIVND (reference sequence). This CDR3 region has 14 residues. The ends were cut back, 9 bases at V and 0 bases at J, with 11 bases in the middle. Complete variable domain (other parts from reference TRBV19 and TRBJ2-2): DGGITQSPKYLFRKEGQNVTLSCEQNLNHDAMYWYRQDPGQGLRLIYYSQIVNDFQKGDIAEGYSVSREKKESFPLTVTSAQKNPTAFYLCASRTKPNTGELFFGEGSRLTVL.

The chain is built from TRBV11-2 and TRBJ2-3; 8 nucleotides agree with TRBD2. The CDR3 totals 17 residues. CDR1 is SGHAT, CDR2 FQNNGV, per germline. The V gene end was trimmed by 7 bases and the J gene end by 2 bases; junction bases not matched to a gene: 14. The CDR3 loop reads CASTPGGAGGYTDTQYF. The CDR3 bases are TGTGCCAGCACCCCCGGGGGTGCGGGAGGCTACACAGATACGCAGTATTTT.

J is TRBJ2-1 and V is TRBV19; perhaps D is TRBD1 or TRBD2 (5 bases each). The CDR3 runs 13 residues. In germline, CDR1 is LNHDA, CDR2 SQIVND (reference sequence). Trimming removed 10 bases from V and 0 bases from J, with 10 bases in between. In DNA form, the CDR3 reads TGTGCCACCTCAGGGAGCTCCTACAATGAGCAGTTCTTC. This sequence encodes CATSGSSYNEQFF.

The chain has TRBV4-3 and TRBJ2-7, with 13 bases lining up with TRBD2. This CDR3 is built from 15 residues. In germline, CDR1 is LGHNA, CDR2 YSLEER. The J segment lost 5 bases and the V segment lost 1 base, leaving 2 bases of the junction unmatched. CDR3: CASSQGTSGRNEQYF. The CDR3 nucleotides are TGCGCCAGCAGCCAAGGGACTAGCGGGAGAAACGAGCAGTACTTC.

V usage is TRBV5-1 and J usage is TRBJ1-2; the D is unclear. Trimming stripped 2 bases from V and 2 bases from J, with 10 bases between. The CDR3 has 14 residues. The germline V gene encodes CDR1 SGHRS and CDR2 YFSETQ. The CDR3 DNA reads as TGCGCCAGCAGCTTAGAGTCGACGAACTATGGCTACACCTTC. This translates into CASSLESTNYGYTF. Based on the CDR3 plus reference TRBV5-1 and TRBJ1-2, the full variable domain is KAGVTQTPRYLIKTRGQQVTLSCSPISGHRSVSWYQQTPGQGLQFLFEYFSETQRNKGNFPGRFSGRQFSNSRSEMNVSTLELGDSALYLCASSLESTNYGYTFGSGTRLTVV.

V is TRBV29-1 and J is TRBJ2-7; possibly TRBD1 for D (6 bases). This CDR3 is 14 amino acids long. Trimming removed 5 bases at V and 3 bases at J, with 17 bases between. Per germline, CDR1 SQVTM and CDR2 ANQGSEA. CDR3 residues: CSVLLFGQSYEQYF. The CDR3 DNA reads TGCAGCGTTCTTCTATTTGGACAGAGCTACGAGCAGTACTTC.

This clone showed up just once. V is TRBV28 and J is TRBJ2-7; 8 bases agree with TRBD2. V dropped 3 bases and J dropped 6; count of bases not matched to a gene: 10. The CDR3 is made up of 15 amino acids. Germline V gives CDR1 MDHEN, CDR2 SYDVKM. The CDR3, as DNA: TGTGCCAGCAGTTTGGCTAGCGGGTCTCTAAGCGAGCAGTACTTC. It translates to CASSLASGSLSEQYF.

The chain is built from TRBV19 and TRBJ2-3, with 7 bases aligning to TRBD2. J was trimmed by 5 bases and V by 3 bases; bases with no gene match: 8. The CDR3 runs to 15 residues. The germline gives CDR1 LNHDA, CDR2 SQIVND (reference sequence). Here the CDR3 reads CASSMRREMLDTQYF. CDR3 in DNA: TGTGCCAGTAGTATGAGGCGGGAGATGTTAGATACGCAGTATTTT.

The CDR3 sequence is CASSFQGVLTDTQYF. The CDR3 DNA is TGTGCCAGCAGCTTCCAGGGGGTTCTCACAGATACGCAGTATTTT. V and J are TRBV13 and TRBJ2-3, with 7 nucleotides matching TRBD1. CDR1 and CDR2 (germline): PRHDT, FYEKMQ (reference sequence). This CDR3 is 15 amino acids long. The V segment lost 3 bases and the J segment 2 bases; nucleotides outside the gene matches: 5.

The rearrangement links TRBV18 to TRBJ2-7, with 8 bases that match TRBD1. The germline gives CDR1 KGHSH, CDR2 LQKENI. Germline trimming cut 1 base from V and 5 bases from J; bases unmatched to any gene: 7. CDR3 length equals 15 residues. The CDR3 sequence is CASSPQTGETHEQYF. The CDR3 nucleotides are TGTGCCAGCTCACCACAGACAGGGGAGACTCACGAGCAGTACTTC.

This chain uses TRBV6-5 with TRBJ2-3, with D unclear. The CDR3 has 14 amino acids. Germline V gives CDR1 MNHEY, CDR2 SVGAGI. The V gene lost 2 bases and the J gene lost 0 bases, with 6 bases spanning the gap. The chain's CDR3 is CASSYISSTDTQYF. For the CDR3, the DNA is TGTGCCAGCAGTTACATTAGTAGCACAGATACGCAGTATTTT.

The chain recombines TRBV6-6 with TRBJ1-5, with a tentative D call TRBD1 (5 bases). The CDR3 length is 13 residues. The V end lost 7 bases, the J end lost 7 bases, and 14 bases lay between the germline ends. Germline V lookup: CDR1 MNHNY, CDR2 SVGAGI (reference sequence). CDR3 DNA sequence: TGTGCCAGCAATAGGGACGCGGGGCAGCCCCAGCATTTT. Its protein is CASNRDAGQPQHF.

The rearrangement uses TRBV20-1 and TRBJ1-5; D unclear. V was pared by 3 bases and J by 7 bases, with 7 bases between. This CDR3 has 11 amino acids. Germline V gene lookup returns CDR1 DFQATT and CDR2 SNEGSKA (reference sequence). CDR3 protein: CSASQEQPQHF. The CDR3 nucleotides read TGCAGTGCTAGTCAGGAACAGCCCCAGCATTTT.

The CDR3 DNA reads TGTGCCAGCAGCTGGCGTGGGGGCCTGAACACTGAAGCTTTCTTT. This codes for CASSWRGGLNTEAFF. The gene calls are TRBV7-8 and TRBJ1-1; a possible D gene is TRBD1 (6 bases). Germline V gene lookup returns CDR1 SGHVS and CDR2 FQNEAQ. The CDR3 is 15 residues long. Trimming left V 4 bases short and J 0 bases short, with 12 bases between.

The chain couples TRBV10-2 to TRBJ2-3; tentatively, D is TRBD2 (6 bases). The CDR3 extends over 15 amino acids. CDR1 WSHSY and CDR2 SAAADI come from the germline V gene. Deletions cut 4 bases from V and 2 bases from J, with 13 bases between. CDR3 bases: TGCGCCAGCAGTGGAACGGGACTCAACACAGATACGCAGTATTTT. This codes for CASSGTGLNTDTQYF.

This chain uses TRBV28 with TRBJ2-7; weak D call: TRBD2 (6 bases). The CDR3 is made up of 14 amino acids. Trimming shortened V by 6 bases and J by 2 bases, and 14 bases separated the two germline ends. CDR1 is MDHEN, CDR2 SYDVKM, per germline. CDR3 sequence reads: CASRGGLAPYEQYF. DNA for the CDR3: TGTGCCAGCAGGGGGGGTCTAGCGCCCTACGAGCAGTACTTC.

This chain joins TRBV6-1 and TRBJ1-2; 9 positions match TRBD1. There are 17 residues in the CDR3. The germline gives CDR1 MNHNS, CDR2 SASEGT. Losses at the gene ends were 3 bases for V and 8 bases for J; bases not matched to a gene: 16. For the CDR3, the DNA is TGTGCCAGCAGTGACCCCCATCGCCCGGACAGGGGCTACGGCTACACCTTC. Translating gives CASSDPHRPDRGYGYTF.